These 7 T cell receptor beta chains were sequenced from one sample in a study of glioma-infiltrating T cells. Amplification of TCR alpha and beta CDR3 regions from RNA used iRepertoire nested multiplex PCR. One entry per CDR3 protein results from TCRdb running MiXCR on the multiplex PCR reads. The profile covers under 150,000 distinct CDR3 sequences, with roughly a quarter appearing a single time and over 25% taken by the ten largest. Sequenced sample: glioma tissue, nonneoplastic brain tissue, or PBMCs (not recorded which). These receptors all come from a human donor with low-grade glioma or glioblastoma, undergoing nonglioma brain surgery, or in good health (not recorded which).

Details on this clonotype: Just one base apart from a much larger clone, this may be a read error. The rearrangement links TRBV6-6 to TRBJ2-1; either TRBD1 or TRBD2 may fit D (5 bases each). The CDR3 has 15 residues. The germline V gene has CDR1 MNHNY and CDR2 SVGAGI (reference sequence). Trimming removed 6 bases at V and 8 bases at J, with 20 bases between. The CDR3 bases are TGTGCCAGCAGAGGTCGGGAAGGGGTGAGCGATGAGCAGTTCTTC. This codes for CASRGREGVSDEQFF.

About this clonotype: An end of the junction differs from the germline gene, which may be a read error. The chain has TRBV7-6 and TRBJ2-5; tentative D call: TRBD1 (7 bases). Germline assignment: CDR1 SGHVS and CDR2 FNYEAQ. CDR3 length equals 14 residues. The CDR3 region is CASSPTRGDETQYF. CDR3 DNA: TGTGCTAGCAGTCCCACCAGGGGGGATGAGACCCAGTACTTC. Looking up the rest from reference TRBV7-6 and TRBJ2-5 gives the full variable domain: GAGVSQSPRYKVTKRGQDVALRCDPISGHVSLYWYRQALGQGPEFLTYFNYEAQQDKSGLPNDRFSAERPEGSISTLTIQRTEQRDSAMYRCASSPTRGDETQYFGPGTRLLVL.

This clonotype was recorded at least ten times. This rearrangement joins TRBV6-1 to TRBJ2-1; 10 bases map to TRBD2. V lost 5 bases, J lost 4 bases, and 5 bases stayed unmatched. CDR1 MNHNS and CDR2 SASEGT come from the germline V gene. The CDR3 totals 15 residues. The CDR3 DNA reads as TGTGCCAGCAGTACGCCTAGCGGGGGTTACAATGAGCAGTTCTTC. Amino acids: CASSTPSGGYNEQFF.

This clonotype was detected many times. This chain links TRBV6-1 with TRBJ2-7; 10 bases line up with TRBD1. Germline-derived CDR1 and CDR2 are MNHNS and SASEGT. J was trimmed by 7 bases and V by 7 bases; bases with no gene match: 10. CDR3 length: 14 amino acids. Written as DNA, the CDR3 is TGTGCCAGCACCTCGGGACAGGGGAAAAGGGAGCAGTACGTC. Translating it yields CASTSGQGKREQYV.

This clonotype was recorded a few times. This rearrangement joins TRBV28 to TRBJ2-1; TRBD2 matches at 7 bases. CDR3 length: 16 residues. Trimming took 6 bases from V and 4 from J; bases not matched to a gene: 12. Germline CDR1 is MDHEN and CDR2 is SYDVKM. The DNA of the CDR3 is TGTGCCAGCAGCCCGGCCGGCAGCGGGGTATACAATGAGCAGTTCTTC. It yields the protein CASSPAGSGVYNEQFF.

There are a few counts of this clonotype. The chain is built from TRBV2 and TRBJ2-3, with TRBD1 as a possible D gene (6 bases). V lost 7 bases to trimming and J lost 8 bases, with 16 bases between them. CDR1 is SNHLY, CDR2 FYNNEI, per germline. The CDR3 spans 13 residues. CDR3 in amino acids: CASKRDLGGTQYF. In DNA, the CDR3 is TGTGCCAGCAAAAGGGACCTAGGGGGTACGCAGTATTTT.

This clonotype occurred many times. DNA for the CDR3: TGCAGTGCTGGGGGGGGGGACAATGAGCAGTTCTTC. Translation: CSAGGGDNEQFF. The genes are TRBV20-1 and TRBJ2-1; 7 bases align to TRBD2. From germline, CDR1 is DFQATT and CDR2 SNEGSKA (reference sequence). V gave up 5 bases and J gave up 5 bases; unmatched junction bases: 3. The CDR3 sequence is 12 residues long.